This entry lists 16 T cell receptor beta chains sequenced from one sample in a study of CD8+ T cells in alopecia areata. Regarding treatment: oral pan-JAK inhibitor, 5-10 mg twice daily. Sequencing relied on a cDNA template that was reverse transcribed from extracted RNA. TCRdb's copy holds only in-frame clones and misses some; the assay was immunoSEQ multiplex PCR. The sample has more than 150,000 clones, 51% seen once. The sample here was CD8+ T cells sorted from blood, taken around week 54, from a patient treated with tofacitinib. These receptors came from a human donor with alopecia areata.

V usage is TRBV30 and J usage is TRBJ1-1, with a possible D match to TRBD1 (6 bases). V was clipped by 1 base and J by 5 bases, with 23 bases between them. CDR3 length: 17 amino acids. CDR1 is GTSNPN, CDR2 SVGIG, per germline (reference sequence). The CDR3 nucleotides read TGTGCCTGGAGTGACCGAGACAGGTCCCCCACAGGGACTGAAGCTTTCTTT. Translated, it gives CAWSDRDRSPTGTEAFF.

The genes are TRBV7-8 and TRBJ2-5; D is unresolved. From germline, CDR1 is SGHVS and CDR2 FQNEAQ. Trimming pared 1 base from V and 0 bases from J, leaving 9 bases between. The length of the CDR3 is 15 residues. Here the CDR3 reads CASSLVTDNQETQYF. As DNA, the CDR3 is TGTGCCAGCAGCTTAGTCACAGACAACCAAGAGACCCAGTACTTC.

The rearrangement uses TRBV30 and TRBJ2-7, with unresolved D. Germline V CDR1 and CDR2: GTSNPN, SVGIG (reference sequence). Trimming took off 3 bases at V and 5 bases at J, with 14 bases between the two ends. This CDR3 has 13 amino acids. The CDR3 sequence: CAWRPTREDEQYF. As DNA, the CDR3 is TGTGCCTGGAGACCGACCCGAGAGGACGAGCAGTACTTC.

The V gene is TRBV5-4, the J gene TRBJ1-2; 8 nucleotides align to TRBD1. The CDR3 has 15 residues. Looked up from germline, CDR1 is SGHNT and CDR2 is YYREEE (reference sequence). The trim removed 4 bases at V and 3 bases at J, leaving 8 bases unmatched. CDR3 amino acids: CASSHPDRAYYGYTF. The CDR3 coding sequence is TGTGCCAGCAGCCACCCGGACAGGGCCTACTATGGCTACACCTTC. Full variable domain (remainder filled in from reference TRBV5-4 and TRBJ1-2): ETGVTQSPTHLIKTRGQQVTLRCSSQSGHNTVSWYQQALGQGPQFIFQYYREEENGRGNFPPRFSGLQFPNYSSELNVNALELDDSALYLCASSHPDRAYYGYTFGSGTRLTVV.

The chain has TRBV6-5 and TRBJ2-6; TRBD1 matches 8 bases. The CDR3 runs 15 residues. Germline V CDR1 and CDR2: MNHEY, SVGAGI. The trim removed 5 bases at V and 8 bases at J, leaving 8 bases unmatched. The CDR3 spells CASSHGQGLTNVLTF. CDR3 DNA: TGTGCCAGCAGTCACGGACAGGGACTGACCAACGTCCTGACTTTC.

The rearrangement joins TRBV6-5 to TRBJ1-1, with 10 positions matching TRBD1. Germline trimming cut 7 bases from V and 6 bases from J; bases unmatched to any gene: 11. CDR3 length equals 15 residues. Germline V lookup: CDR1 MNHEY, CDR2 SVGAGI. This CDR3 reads CASKGSGQGFAEAFF. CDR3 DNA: TGTGCCAGCAAGGGTTCGGGACAGGGGTTTGCTGAAGCTTTCTTT.

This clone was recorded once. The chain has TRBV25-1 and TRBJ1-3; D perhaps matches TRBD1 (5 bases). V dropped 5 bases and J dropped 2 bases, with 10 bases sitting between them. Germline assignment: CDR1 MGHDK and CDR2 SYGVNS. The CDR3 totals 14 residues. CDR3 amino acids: CASSQGNTGNTIYF. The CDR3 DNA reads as TGTGCCAGCAGTCAGGGAAATACTGGAAACACCATATATTTT. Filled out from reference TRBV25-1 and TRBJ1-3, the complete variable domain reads EADIYQTPRYLVIGTGKKITLECSQTMGHDKMYWYQQDPGMELHLIHYSYGVNSTEKGDLSSESTVSRIRTEHFPLTLESARPSHTSQYLCASSQGNTGNTIYFGEGSWLTVV.

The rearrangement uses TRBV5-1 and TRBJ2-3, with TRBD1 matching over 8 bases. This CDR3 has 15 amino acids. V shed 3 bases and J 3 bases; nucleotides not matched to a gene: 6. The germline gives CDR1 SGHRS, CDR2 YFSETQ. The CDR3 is CASSSVDRGTDTQYF. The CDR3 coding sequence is TGCGCCAGCAGCTCCGTTGACAGGGGAACAGATACGCAGTATTTT.

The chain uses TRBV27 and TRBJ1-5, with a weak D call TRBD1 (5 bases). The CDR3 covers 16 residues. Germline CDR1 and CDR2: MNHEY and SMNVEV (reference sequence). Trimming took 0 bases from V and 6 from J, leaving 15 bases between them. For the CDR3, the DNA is TGTGCCAGCAGTTTATCCGCCGGGCAGGGCTTTCAGCCCCAGCATTTT. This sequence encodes CASSLSAGQGFQPQHF.

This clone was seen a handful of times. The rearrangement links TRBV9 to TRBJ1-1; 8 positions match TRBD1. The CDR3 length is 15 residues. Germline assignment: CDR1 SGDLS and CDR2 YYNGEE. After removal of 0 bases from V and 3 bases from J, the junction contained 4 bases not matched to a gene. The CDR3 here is CASSVGGTGHTEAFF. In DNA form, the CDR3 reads TGTGCCAGCAGCGTAGGGGGGACAGGTCACACTGAAGCTTTCTTT.

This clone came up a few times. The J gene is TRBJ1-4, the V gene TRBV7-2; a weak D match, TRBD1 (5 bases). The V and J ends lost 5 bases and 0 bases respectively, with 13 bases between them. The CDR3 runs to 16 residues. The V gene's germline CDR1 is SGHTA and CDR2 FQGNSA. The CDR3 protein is CASSPQLGATNEKLFF. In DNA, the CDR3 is TGTGCCAGCAGCCCCCAATTGGGGGCAACTAATGAAAAACTGTTTTTT.

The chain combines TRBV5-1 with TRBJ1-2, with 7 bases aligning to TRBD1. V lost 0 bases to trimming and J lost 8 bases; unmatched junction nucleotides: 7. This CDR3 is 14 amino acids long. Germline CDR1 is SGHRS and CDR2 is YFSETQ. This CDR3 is CASSLEPGGYGYTF. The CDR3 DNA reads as TGCGCCAGCAGCTTGGAACCAGGGGGTTACGGCTACACCTTC.

The chain's CDR3 is CAISESGTGDSPLHF. DNA of the CDR3: TGTGCCATCAGTGAGTCGGGGACAGGCGATTCACCCCTCCACTTT. This chain joins TRBV10-3 and TRBJ1-6, with 8 bases identical to TRBD1. The V and J ends lost 0 bases and 8 bases, in that order; junction bases with no gene match: 3. This CDR3 region has 15 residues. Looked up from germline, CDR1 is ENHRY and CDR2 is SYGVKD.

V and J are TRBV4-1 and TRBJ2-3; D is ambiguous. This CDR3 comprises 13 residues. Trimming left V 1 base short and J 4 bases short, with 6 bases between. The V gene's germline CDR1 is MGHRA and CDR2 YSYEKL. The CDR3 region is CASSQGHSDTQYF. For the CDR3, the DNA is TGCGCCAGCAGCCAAGGGCACTCAGATACGCAGTATTTT.

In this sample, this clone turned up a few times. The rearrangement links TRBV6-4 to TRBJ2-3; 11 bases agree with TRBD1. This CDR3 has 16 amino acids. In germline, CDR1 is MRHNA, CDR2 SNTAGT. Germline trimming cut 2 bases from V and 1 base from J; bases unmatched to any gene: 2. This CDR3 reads CASSDGTGGGTDTQYF. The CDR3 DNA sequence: TGTGCCAGCAGTGACGGGACAGGGGGGGGCACAGATACGCAGTATTTT.

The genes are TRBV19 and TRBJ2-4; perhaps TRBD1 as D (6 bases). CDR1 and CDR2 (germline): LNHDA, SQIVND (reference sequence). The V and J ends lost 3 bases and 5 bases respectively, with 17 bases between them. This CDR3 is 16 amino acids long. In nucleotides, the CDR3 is TGTGCCAGTAGTATTCTACCAGGACAGAGTGAAAACATTCAGTACTTC. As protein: CASSILPGQSENIQYF.